This T cell receptor (beta chain) came from a study of blood T cell repertoires in COVID-19. Study context: Whether acute or convalescent, the COVID-19 samples came from the United States, Italy and Spain. PBMCs, B-cell-depleted T cells, or T cells were the source of the cDNA or gDNA that made up the material.

The germline gives CDR1 SNHLY, CDR2 FYNNEI. Between the trimmed V and J ends, which lost 8 bases and 3 bases, there was a span of 8 bases. The CDR3 runs 12 residues. Original data processing: Nucleated cell counts were estimated from reference gene primer amplification. Using immunoSEQ multiplex PCR, the repertoire was profiled, and TCRdb retains in-frame clones only, with some absent. That table gives V, J and clone size, and the DNA gave D and trimming. The sample yields around 91,000 clones, about four fifths seen once. Sequencing was done on a sample of peripheral blood. The clonotype was recovered from a woman aged 80 or over with active or convalescent COVID-19. This rearrangement joins TRBV2 to TRBJ1-5, with a weak D call TRBD1 (5 bases). The CDR3 bases are TGTGCCAGCTGGGGCCCCAATCAGCCCCAGCATTTT. It codes for CASWGPNQPQHF.